A selection of T cell receptor beta chains follows, all from one sample in a study of blood T cells in healthy people across ages. TCRdb re-analysed the 5' RACE reads in MiXCR, keeping a single row per CDR3 protein. Here the sample spans about 1.6 million distinct CDR3 sequences, about 35% being singletons. Sequenced input: blood. Every receptor here comes from a young woman in good health. Both conserved end residues are part of each CDR3.

>TRBJ2-7|TRBV28
CASTVTSGNSYEQYF
>TRBJ1-5|TRBV7-6
CASSWGPGSRYSNQPQHF
>TRBJ2-3|TRBV20-1
CSARDSSGGTDTQYF
>TRBJ2-4|TRBV30
CAWSRANRQIAKNIQYF
>TRBJ2-3|TRBV11-2
CASSKTRGGTDTQYF
>TRBJ2-1|TRBV20-1
CSPLRGDEQFF
>TRBJ2-7|TRBV11-1
CASRSHSGPSYEQYF
>NA|TRBV4-1
CASSQDNRAGAYEQYF
>TRBJ2-1|TRBV7-2
CASSWRASGSNNEQFF
>TRBJ2-7|TRBV4-2
CASSQDLGQGYEQYF
>TRBJ2-1|TRBV20-1
CSAPAAGVNNEQFF
>TRBJ2-1|TRBV5-1
CASSTEGNEQFF
>TRBJ2-7|TRBV4-2
CASSQGTYYEQYF
>TRBJ2-7|TRBV18
CASSRTEQSYEQYF
>TRBJ1-3|TRBV3-1
CASSQDYGAGNTIYF
>TRBJ2-1|TRBV11-1
CASSPWDREYNEQFF
>TRBJ1-2|TRBV28
CASRPLTEGYTF
>TRBJ2-3|TRBV2
CASSLRTRRDTQYF
>TRBJ2-5|TRBV3-1
CTSSEGLAEETQYF
>TRBJ2-7|TRBV2
CASTLGASYEQYF
>TRBJ2-7|TRBV2
CASRKTGDEQYF
>TRBJ2-1|TRBV4-3
CASSQTGTGFDEQFF
>TRBJ2-7|TRBV11-2
CASSLDGSATVEQYF
>TRBJ1-1|TRBV20-1
CSALKWDRIEAFF
>TRBJ1-5|TRBV20-1
CSARETARNQPQHF
>TRBJ2-7|TRBV29-1
CSARWNLYEQYF
>TRBJ2-3|TRBV10-3
CAISESAQPGDTQYF
>TRBJ1-1|TRBV27
CASSLASMNTEAFF
>TRBJ2-5|TRBV20-1
CSASLHGFQETQYF
>TRBJ2-1|TRBV29-1
CSALGELAGGSYNEQFF
>TRBJ2-1|TRBV20-1
CSARDIAGTYTYNEQFF
>TRBJ2-3|TRBV27
CASSLSPRLAGGTDTQYF
>TRBJ2-1|TRBV20-1
CSAREDRESSYNEQFF
>TRBJ2-1|TRBV7-9
CASSLGRGLADPGNEQFF
>TRBJ1-2|TRBV28
CASRAGTGGNGYTF
>TRBJ2-3|TRBV7-9
CASSRRRGTDTQYF
>TRBJ2-7|TRBV20-1
CSASTPAYEQYF
>TRBJ2-2|TRBV7-8
CASSLYSGLANTGELFF
>TRBJ2-5|TRBV7-8
CASTPRSAGGLETQYF
>TRBJ1-2|TRBV12-3/TRBV12-4
CASSPSKVGDGYTF
>TRBJ1-1|TRBV4-1
CASSRVVGNTEAFF
>TRBJ1-2|TRBV29-1
CSVVWERYGYTF
>TRBJ2-5|TRBV10-3
CAISEGLPQETQYF
>TRBJ1-2|TRBV6-6
CASTLSAGGYGYTF